The 9 T cell receptor beta chains listed next were all sequenced from one sample in a study of a mutant IDH1 vaccine in newly diagnosed glioma. Time point reported: week 47, end of study. In the vaccine, a single dose held 300 ug of the mutant IDH1 20-mer peptide, along with topical imiquimod. The repertoire was sequenced with immunoSEQ multiplex PCR; TCRdb's copy has only in-frame clones and lacks some. The sample shows nearly 50,000 clones, about 88% of them seen only once. Their specific antigens are unknown. Sample: PBMCs, taken from a glioma patient whose treatment included an IDH1 peptide vaccine. Receptors originate from a woman aged 25 to 45 with glioma. Some clones in this sample may be carry-over from other donors' samples.

The J gene is TRBJ2-7, the V gene TRBV7-9; possibly TRBD2 for D (5 bases). Trimming removed 3 bases at V and 5 bases at J, with 17 bases between. CDR3 size: 15 residues. Germline CDR1 SEHNR, CDR2 FQNEAQ (reference sequence). CDR3 sequence (DNA): TGTGCCAGCAGCTTGATTCGCGCCGGGATTCACGAGCAGTACTTC. Amino acids: CASSLIRAGIHEQYF.

The chain is built from TRBV6-5 and TRBJ2-5; tentatively, D is TRBD1 (5 bases). There are 15 residues in the CDR3. V was cut by 0 bases and J by 5 bases, with 13 bases left in between. From germline, CDR1 is MNHEY and CDR2 SVGAGI. CDR3 DNA: TGTGCCAGCAGTTACTCTAGGGGATTAGGGGAGACCCAGTACTTC. Its protein is CASSYSRGLGETQYF.

This chain links TRBV18 with TRBJ1-1, with D unresolved. The length of the CDR3 is 14 residues. V was shortened by 1 base and J by 0 bases, with 6 bases between the two germline ends. Germline V CDR1 and CDR2: KGHSH, LQKENI. The CDR3 coding sequence is TGTGCCAGCTCACCACAGGAGATGAACACTGAAGCTTTCTTT. Translated, it gives CASSPQEMNTEAFF.

V gene TRBV15 combines with J gene TRBJ1-2, with 8 bases fitting TRBD1. Trimming cost V 2 bases and J 6 bases; bases outside gene matches: 5. Germline CDR1 is LNHNV and CDR2 is YYDKDF (reference sequence). This CDR3 comprises 14 residues. The CDR3: CATSRPDRGDGYTF. The CDR3 region has the DNA TGTGCCACCAGCAGACCAGACAGGGGAGATGGCTACACCTTC.

The chain joins TRBV19 to TRBJ1-1; 7 bases line up with TRBD1. V was clipped by 5 bases and J by 1 base; unmatched bases: 1. Germline V gene data show CDR1 as LNHDA and CDR2 as SQIVND (reference sequence). This CDR3 has 13 amino acids. CDR3 residues: CASSRTGNTEAFF. The CDR3, as DNA: TGTGCCAGTAGTCGGACAGGGAACACTGAAGCTTTCTTT.

This chain links TRBV19 with TRBJ1-5; D is undetermined. The CDR3 sequence is 16 residues long. Trimming pared 4 bases from V and 3 bases from J, leaving 16 bases between. The germline gives CDR1 LNHDA, CDR2 SQIVND (reference sequence). CDR3 in DNA: TGTGCCAGTAGTAAAAGGAGGGAGTCTCACAATCAGCCCCAGCATTTT. Translation gives CASSKRRESHNQPQHF.

The table lists this clone with a count of one. The chain uses TRBV5-6 and TRBJ2-1, with 9 nucleotides matching TRBD2. CDR1 is SGHDT, CDR2 YYEEEE, per germline. V shed 4 bases, J shed 4 bases, and the junction held 12 bases outside the gene matches. This CDR3 region has 17 residues. The CDR3 bases are TGTGCCAGCAGCCCGCTCGACTTAGCGGGGGATTACAATGAGCAGTTCTTC. This sequence encodes CASSPLDLAGDYNEQFF.

The chain combines TRBV14 with TRBJ1-2; no clear D. CDR1 and CDR2 from the germline V gene are SGHDN and FVKESK. The CDR3 runs 12 residues. V was pared by 7 bases and J by 8 bases, with 14 bases between. CDR3 protein: CASTRRTWGYTF. The DNA of the CDR3 is TGTGCCAGCACCCGTCGGACCTGGGGCTACACCTTC.

This clone appeared a single time. The chain joins TRBV5-4 to TRBJ2-7; D perhaps matches TRBD1 (7 bases). Germline assignment: CDR1 SGHNT and CDR2 YYREEE (reference sequence). The V and J ends lost 4 bases and 7 bases respectively, with 24 bases between them. The CDR3 extends over 16 amino acids. CDR3 nucleotide sequence: TGTGCCAGCAGCACGGCGGGGACAGAACCTCCTACGGAGCAGTACTTC. Translating it yields CASSTAGTEPPTEQYF.